Listed below are T cell receptor beta chains from one sample, sequenced in a study of cytomegalovirus exposure and HLA in healthy donors. Clones were read by immunoSEQ multiplex PCR, and TCRdb kept only the in-frame ones, dropping some. The table lists roughly 20,000 clones, around 77% of them singletons. The sequenced material came from PBMCs. All receptors come from a man aged 55 to 70 in good health and CMV-seronegative. The conserved cysteine and the conserved F or W are not part of the CDR3 here.

V gene	J gene	CDR3 protein
TRBV7-9	TRBJ2-5	ASSLRRISGRAEAETQY
TRBV5-8	TRBJ1-5	ASSFYFLTANNQPQH
TRBV21-1	TRBJ2-4	ASDSGQAQY
TRBV9	TRBJ1-1	ASSVAPTDEAF
TRBV2	TRBJ1-2	ASGHDTSYGYT
TRBV5-1	TRBJ2-5	ASSIAGGQETQY
TRBV19	TRBJ1-2	ASREGTYGYT
TRBV30	TRBJ2-1	AWALGAGAYNEQF
TRBV18	TRBJ2-5	ASLTGQGAETQY
TRBV6-5	TRBJ2-1	ASRKDRGEFNEQF
TRBV7-2	TRBJ1-5	ASSLQKGSNQPQH
TRBV4-1	TRBJ2-2	ASSPPGTSGISGELF
TRBV5-5	TRBJ2-1	ASTNPLPTGTSGRREQF
TRBV15	TRBJ2-1	PTSRKREAKNEQF
TRBV2	TRBJ2-7	ASGRGRMGSEQY
TRBV7-3	TRBJ2-3	ASSSYRGDTQY
TRBV7-2	TRBJ2-7	ASSFGGRWYEQY
TRBV19	TRBJ2-7	ASSSGTTREQY
TRBV18	TRBJ2-7	ASSPTSLVTYEQY
TRBV29-1	TRBJ2-1	SVPGGPKSYNEQF
TRBV27	TRBJ2-5	ASSKGQGERGQY
TRBV5-1	TRBJ2-1	ASSLSLAGFNEQF
TRBV19	NA	ASSIRTSGSDGEQY
TRBV7-9	TRBJ1-1	SSSLRTAMNTEAF
TRBV19	TRBJ2-3	ASSIGAGAADTQY
TRBV5-5	TRBJ2-6	ASSRTEISSGANVLA
TRBV7-7	TRBJ2-3	ASSLGAGYTDTQY
TRBV6-5	TRBJ2-2	ASSAGQINTGELF
TRBV4-3	TRBJ1-5	ASSLHSSNQPQH
TRBV2	TRBJ2-7	ASSGGLAGGFEQY
TRBV7-8	TRBJ1-5	ASSHRGRNQPQH
TRBV28	TRBJ2-1	ASSPSGSSYNEQF
TRBV2	TRBJ1-6	ASSPLESARNSPLH
TRBV9	TRBJ2-7	ASSVTDSPYEQY
TRBV27	TRBJ2-7	ASSSPDRTYEQY
TRBV27	TRBJ2-4	ASSLSASGINIQY
TRBV7-7	TRBJ2-7	ASSLRPSGPYEQY
TRBV6-1	TRBJ2-6	ASSAQGAGANVLT
TRBV14	TRBJ2-1	ASRGQSSYNEQF
TRBV5-4	TRBJ2-5	ASSLLGHQETQY
TRBV5-1	TRBJ1-1	ASSLKPTGNTEAF
TRBV5-1	TRBJ2-3	ASSLGTSTDTQY
TRBV6-1	TRBJ2-2	ASRPPRNTGELF
TRBV4-3	TRBJ2-1	ASSPQLAGGDNEQF
TRBV5-1	TRBJ2-1	ASNPGTGSSYNEQF
TRBV11-1	TRBJ1-3	ASSSGQGRGNTIY